A single sample is the source of the 4 T cell receptor beta chains below, sequenced in a study of response to subunit inactivated influenza vaccine. TCRdb passed the RT-PCR reads through MiXCR, listing each CDR3 protein once. The sample holds about 700,000 distinct CDR3 sequences, approximately 14% seen once. The sample here was PBMCs from blood, taken approximately 12 days after vaccination. All receptors derive from a man aged 45 to 65 who received an inactivated influenza vaccine.

This clonotype appeared a few times. The chain links TRBV3-1 to TRBJ2-2; D remains ambiguous. This CDR3 spans 15 amino acids. Deletions cut 1 base from V and 4 bases from J, with 10 bases between. Germline lookup yields CDR1 LGHDT and CDR2 YNNKEL (reference sequence). CDR3 nucleotides: TGTGCCAGCAGCCAAGGTAGTGGTGGCACCGGGGAGCTGTTTTTT. This translates into CASSQGSGGTGELFF.

This clonotype occurred many times. The chain combines TRBV4-3 with TRBJ2-1; tentative D call: TRBD2 (6 bases). This CDR3 has 15 residues. CDR1 is LGHNA, CDR2 YSLEER, per germline. V was cut by 0 bases and J by 4 bases, with 10 bases left in between. The CDR3 DNA reads TGCGCCAGCAGCCAAGATGGAGGGGATTACAATGAGCAGTTCTTC. As protein: CASSQDGGDYNEQFF.

This rearrangement joins TRBV10-3 to TRBJ2-7; 8 bases fit TRBD1. Germline V gene lookup returns CDR1 ENHRY and CDR2 SYGVKD. The CDR3 has 14 residues. J gave up 6 bases and V 6 bases, and 10 bases lay outside the gene matches. The CDR3 reads CAISLKDRVTEQYF. The CDR3 region has the DNA TGTGCCATCAGCCTCAAGGACAGGGTCACCGAGCAGTACTTC.

The rearrangement joins TRBV15 to TRBJ2-5, with 13 positions matching TRBD2. Germline-derived CDR1 and CDR2 are LNHNV and YYDKDF (reference sequence). J gave up 3 bases and V 5 bases, and 3 bases lay outside the gene matches. The CDR3 runs 15 residues. The CDR3, as DNA: TGTGCCACCAGCCGGGGACTAGCGGGGAAAGAGACCCAGTACTTC. Its protein is CATSRGLAGKETQYF.